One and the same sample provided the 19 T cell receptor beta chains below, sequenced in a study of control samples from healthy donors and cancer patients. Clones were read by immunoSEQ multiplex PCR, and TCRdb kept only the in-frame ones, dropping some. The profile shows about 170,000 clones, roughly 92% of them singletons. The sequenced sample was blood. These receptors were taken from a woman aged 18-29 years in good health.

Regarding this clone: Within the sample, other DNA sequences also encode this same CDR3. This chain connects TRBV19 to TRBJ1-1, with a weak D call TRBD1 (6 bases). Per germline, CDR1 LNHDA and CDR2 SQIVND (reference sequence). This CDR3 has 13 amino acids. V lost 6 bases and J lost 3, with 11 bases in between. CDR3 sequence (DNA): TGTGCCAGTAGCAGGACAGTGGACACTGAAGCTTTCTTT. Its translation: CASSRTVDTEAFF.

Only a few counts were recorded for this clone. The CDR3 DNA reads as TGCGCCAGCAGTGAGTCGTATAACAGGGAAGCTTTCTTT. It yields the protein CASSESYNREAFF. V and J are TRBV10-1 and TRBJ1-1; a possible D gene is TRBD1 (5 bases). The CDR3 loop spans 13 amino acids. Germline values: CDR1 WNHNN, CDR2 SYGVQD (reference sequence). Trimming left V 0 bases short and J 8 bases short, with 10 bases between.

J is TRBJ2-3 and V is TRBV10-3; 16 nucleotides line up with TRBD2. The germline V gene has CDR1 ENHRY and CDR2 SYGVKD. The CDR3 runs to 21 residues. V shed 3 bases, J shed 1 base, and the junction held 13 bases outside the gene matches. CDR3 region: CAISDPGGPGLAGGRTDTQYF. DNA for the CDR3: TGTGCCATCAGTGACCCTGGGGGGCCGGGACTAGCGGGAGGGCGCACAGATACGCAGTATTTT.

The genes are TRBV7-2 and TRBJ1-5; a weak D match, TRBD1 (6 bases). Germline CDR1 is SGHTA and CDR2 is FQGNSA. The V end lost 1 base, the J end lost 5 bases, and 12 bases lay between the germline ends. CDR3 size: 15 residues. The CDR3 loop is CASSLEGGRYQPQHF. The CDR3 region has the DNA TGTGCCAGCAGCTTAGAGGGGGGGAGGTATCAGCCCCAGCATTTT.

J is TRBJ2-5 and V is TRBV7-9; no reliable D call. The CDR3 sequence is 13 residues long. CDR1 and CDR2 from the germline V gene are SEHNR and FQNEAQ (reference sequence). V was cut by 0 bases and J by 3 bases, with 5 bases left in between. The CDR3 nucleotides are TGTGCCAGCAGCTTAGCAGAAGAAGAGACCCAGTACTTC. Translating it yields CASSLAEEETQYF.

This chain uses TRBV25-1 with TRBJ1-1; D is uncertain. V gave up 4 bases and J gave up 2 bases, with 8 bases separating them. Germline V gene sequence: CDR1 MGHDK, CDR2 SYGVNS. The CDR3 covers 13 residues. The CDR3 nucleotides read TGTGCCAGCAGTGTAAACCTAAACACTGAAGCTTTCTTT. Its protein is CASSVNLNTEAFF.

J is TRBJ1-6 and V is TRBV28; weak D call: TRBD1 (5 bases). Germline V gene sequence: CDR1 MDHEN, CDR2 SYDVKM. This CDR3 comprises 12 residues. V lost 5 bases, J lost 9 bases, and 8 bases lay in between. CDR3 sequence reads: CASSLRVSPLHF. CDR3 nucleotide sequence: TGTGCCAGCAGTCTCAGGGTTTCACCCCTCCACTTT.

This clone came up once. In nucleotides, the CDR3 is TGTGCCAGCAGCGTAGAGGGCGCCTACGAGCAGTACTTC. This codes for CASSVEGAYEQYF. The genes are TRBV9 and TRBJ2-7; D remains ambiguous. The CDR3 contains 13 residues. Germline lookup yields CDR1 SGDLS and CDR2 YYNGEE. Trimming pared 0 bases from V and 2 bases from J, leaving 6 bases between. Full variable domain (outside the CDR3, taken from reference TRBV9 and TRBJ2-7): DSGVTQTPKHLITATGQRVTLRCSPRSGDLSVYWYQQSLDQGLQFLIQYYNGEERAKGNILERFSAQQFPDLHSELNLSSLELGDSALYFCASSVEGAYEQYFGPGTRLTVT.

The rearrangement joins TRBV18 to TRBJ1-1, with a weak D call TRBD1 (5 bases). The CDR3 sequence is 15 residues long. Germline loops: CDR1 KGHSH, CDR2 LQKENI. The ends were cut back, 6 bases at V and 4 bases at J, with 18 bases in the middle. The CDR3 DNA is TGTGCCAGCTCTAGGAGTACAGGAGGGGCCACTGAAGCTTTCTTT. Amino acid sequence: CASSRSTGGATEAFF.

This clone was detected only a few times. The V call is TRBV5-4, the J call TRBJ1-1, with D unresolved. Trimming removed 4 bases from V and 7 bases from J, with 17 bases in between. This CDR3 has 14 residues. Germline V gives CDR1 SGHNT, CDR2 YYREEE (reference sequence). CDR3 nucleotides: TGTGCCAGCAGCCCGAGAGCCTGGGGATTTGAAGCTTTCTTT. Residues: CASSPRAWGFEAFF.

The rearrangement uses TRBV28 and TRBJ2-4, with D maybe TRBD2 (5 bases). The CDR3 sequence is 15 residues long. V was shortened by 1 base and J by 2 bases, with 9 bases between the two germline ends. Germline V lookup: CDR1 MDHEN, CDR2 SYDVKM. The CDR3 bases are TGTGCCAGCAGTTTATTCGGGAACACCAAAAACATTCAGTACTTC. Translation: CASSLFGNTKNIQYF.

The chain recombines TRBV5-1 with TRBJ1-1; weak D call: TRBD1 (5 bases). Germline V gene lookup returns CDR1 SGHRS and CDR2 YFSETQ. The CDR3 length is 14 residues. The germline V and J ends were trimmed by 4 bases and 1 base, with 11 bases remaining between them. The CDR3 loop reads CASSVNQGNTEAFF. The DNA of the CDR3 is TGCGCCAGCAGCGTAAATCAGGGGAACACTGAAGCTTTCTTT.

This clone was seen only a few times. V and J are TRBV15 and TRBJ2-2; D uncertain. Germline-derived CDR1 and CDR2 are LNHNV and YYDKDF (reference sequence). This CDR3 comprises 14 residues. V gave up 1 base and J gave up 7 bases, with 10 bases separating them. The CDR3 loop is CATSRVLVGGELFF. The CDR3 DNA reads TGTGCCACCAGCAGAGTGCTAGTAGGCGGGGAGCTGTTTTTT.

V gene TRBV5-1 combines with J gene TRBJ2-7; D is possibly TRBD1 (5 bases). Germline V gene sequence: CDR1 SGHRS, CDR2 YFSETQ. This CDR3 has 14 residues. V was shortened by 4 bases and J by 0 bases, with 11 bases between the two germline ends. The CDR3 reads CASSEPGFSYEQYF. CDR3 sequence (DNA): TGCGCCAGCAGCGAGCCAGGGTTCTCCTACGAGCAGTACTTC.

In DNA, the CDR3 is TGCGCCAGCAGCTTCAGACAGCCAAGCACAGATACGCAGTATTTT. Protein: CASSFRQPSTDTQYF. The chain employs TRBV5-1 and TRBJ2-3; the D gene is possibly TRBD1 (5 bases). This CDR3 spans 15 amino acids. V lost 2 bases to trimming and J lost 0 bases, with 10 bases between them. CDR1 is SGHRS, CDR2 YFSETQ, per germline.

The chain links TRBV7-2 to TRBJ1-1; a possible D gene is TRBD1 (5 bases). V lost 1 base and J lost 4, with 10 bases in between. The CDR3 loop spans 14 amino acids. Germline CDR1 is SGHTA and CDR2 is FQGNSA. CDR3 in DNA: TGTGCCAGCAGCTTAGACAGGTTCGGCACTGAAGCTTTCTTT. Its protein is CASSLDRFGTEAFF.

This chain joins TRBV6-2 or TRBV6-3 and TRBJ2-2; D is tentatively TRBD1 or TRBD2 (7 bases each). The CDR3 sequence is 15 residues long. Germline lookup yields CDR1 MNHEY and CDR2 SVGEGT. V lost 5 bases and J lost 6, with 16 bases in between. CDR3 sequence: CASSPPRGGSGELFF. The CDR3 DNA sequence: TGTGCCAGCAGTCCCCCCAGGGGGGGCTCCGGGGAGCTGTTTTTT.

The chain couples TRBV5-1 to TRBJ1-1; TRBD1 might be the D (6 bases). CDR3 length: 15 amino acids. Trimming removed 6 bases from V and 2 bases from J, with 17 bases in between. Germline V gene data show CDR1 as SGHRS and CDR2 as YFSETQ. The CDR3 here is CASNSVQGRNTEAFF. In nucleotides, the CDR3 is TGCGCCAGCAATTCGGTACAGGGCAGAAACACTGAAGCTTTCTTT.

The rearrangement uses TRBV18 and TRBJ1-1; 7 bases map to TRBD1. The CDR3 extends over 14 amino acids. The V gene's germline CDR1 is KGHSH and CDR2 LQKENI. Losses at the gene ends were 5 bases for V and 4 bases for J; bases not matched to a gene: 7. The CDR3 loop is CASSSQGFSTEAFF. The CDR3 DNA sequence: TGTGCCAGCTCATCACAGGGGTTTAGCACTGAAGCTTTCTTT.